These 30 T cell receptor beta chains were all obtained from the same sample, sequenced in a study of T cell responses to AZD1222 COVID-19 vaccine. Sequenced by immunoSEQ multiplex PCR; TCRdb stores in-frame clones only, minus some. The table shows roughly 80,000 clones, with around nine tenths occurring only once. Material: peripheral blood, obtained on day 0 of MenACWY control vaccination. Source of these receptors: an adult in good health.

The rearrangement links TRBV5-1 to TRBJ2-3; D is possibly TRBD1 (6 bases). The V and J ends lost 0 bases and 3 bases respectively, with 11 bases between them. The CDR3 contains 15 residues. The germline V gene has CDR1 SGHRS and CDR2 YFSETQ. In DNA form, the CDR3 reads TGCGCCAGCAGCTTGGAGCCAGGGGTAACAGATACGCAGTATTTT. Its translation: CASSLEPGVTDTQYF.

The CDR3 DNA sequence: TGTGCCAGCAGTGACGGGGGAGAGAATTCACCCCTCCACTTT. This codes for CASSDGGENSPLHF. This chain links TRBV6-1 with TRBJ1-6; perhaps TRBD1 as D (5 bases). Per germline, CDR1 MNHNS and CDR2 SASEGT. CDR3 length: 14 residues. Trimming shortened V by 3 bases and J by 7 bases, and 10 bases separated the two germline ends.

Ten or more counts support this clone. The chain employs TRBV7-9 and TRBJ1-2, with a weak D call TRBD1 (5 bases). V gave up 2 bases and J gave up 7 bases, with 14 bases separating them. From germline, CDR1 is SEHNR and CDR2 FQNEAQ (reference sequence). The CDR3 consists of 14 residues. In DNA, the CDR3 is TGTGCCAGCAGCTTACGTCTCGATACAGGTGGCTACACCTTC. Residues: CASSLRLDTGGYTF.

V is TRBV30 and J is TRBJ2-7; D unclear. Germline loops: CDR1 GTSNPN, CDR2 SVGIG (reference sequence). Trimming cost V 0 bases and J 11 bases, with 17 bases left between them. There are 13 residues in the CDR3. CDR3 amino acids: CAWSVRQGAREYF. The DNA for the CDR3 is TGTGCCTGGAGTGTACGACAAGGAGCTAGGGAGTACTTC.

V usage is TRBV4-2 and J usage is TRBJ2-7; 7 bases match TRBD2. J was trimmed by 4 bases and V by 0 bases; bases with no gene match: 9. Germline assignment: CDR1 LGHNA and CDR2 YNFKEQ. CDR3 size: 16 residues. The CDR3 coding sequence is TGTGCCAGCAGCCAAGAACCCGGACTAGACGATTACGAGCAGTACTTC. Translated: CASSQEPGLDDYEQYF.

This clone occurred once. The gene calls are TRBV6-5 and TRBJ2-7; D remains ambiguous. Germline-derived CDR1 and CDR2 are MNHEY and SVGAGI. V was pared by 6 bases and J by 2 bases, with 11 bases between. The CDR3 runs to 13 residues. CDR3 sequence: CASSTASPYEQYF. CDR3 DNA sequence: TGTGCCAGCAGCACAGCCAGCCCCTACGAGCAGTACTTC.

The chain carries TRBV6-5 and TRBJ2-1; 11 bases match TRBD2. The CDR3 extends over 13 amino acids. The germline V gene has CDR1 MNHEY and CDR2 SVGAGI. V was pared by 11 bases and J by 7 bases, with 7 bases of the junction left unmatched. The CDR3 bases are TGTGCCGGACGACTAGCGGGACGGAATGAGCAGTTCTTC. Protein sequence: CAGRLAGRNEQFF.

The rearrangement uses TRBV7-9 and TRBJ2-5; 8 positions match TRBD2. CDR3 length: 15 residues. V shed 0 bases, J shed 9 bases, and the junction held 9 bases outside the gene matches. Germline assignment: CDR1 SEHNR and CDR2 FQNEAQ (reference sequence). The CDR3 sequence is CASSLARGDGVPQYF. CDR3 nucleotides: TGTGCCAGCAGCTTAGCGCGGGGGGACGGGGTGCCCCAGTACTTC.

The CDR3 sequence: CASSDSRDRSNTEAFF. The CDR3 coding sequence is TGTGCCAGCAGTGACTCCCGGGACAGGTCGAACACTGAAGCTTTCTTT. The V call is TRBV2, the J call TRBJ1-1; 8 bases map to TRBD1. V shed 3 bases, J shed 1 base, and the junction held 7 bases outside the gene matches. The CDR3 loop spans 16 amino acids. Germline CDR1 is SNHLY and CDR2 is FYNNEI.

The chain carries TRBV7-9 and TRBJ1-5, with D perhaps matching TRBD1 (5 bases). This CDR3 spans 15 amino acids. Trimming removed 5 bases at V and 4 bases at J, with 15 bases between. CDR1 and CDR2 from the germline V gene are SEHNR and FQNEAQ (reference sequence). The DNA for the CDR3 is TGTGCCAGCAGCATTTCCGGGACGCCTAATCAGCCCCAGCATTTT. The encoded protein is CASSISGTPNQPQHF.

This clone was counted between two and nine times. CDR3 in amino acids: CASSLRGLGGTEAFF. CDR3 in DNA: TGTGCCAGCAGCCTCCGGGGACTGGGGGGCACTGAAGCTTTCTTT. V usage is TRBV3-1 (or the pseudogene TRBV3-2) and J usage is TRBJ1-1, with D possibly being TRBD1 (5 bases). Germline V gene sequence: CDR1 LGHDT, CDR2 YNNKEL (reference sequence). This CDR3 is 15 amino acids long. The V end was cut by 4 bases, the J end by 4 bases, with 16 bases between.

This clone was seen only once. V is TRBV6-5 and J is TRBJ1-5, with a tentative D call TRBD1 (6 bases). The CDR3 runs 14 residues. Germline V gene lookup returns CDR1 MNHEY and CDR2 SVGAGI. Trimming took off 4 bases at V and 4 bases at J, with 11 bases between the two ends. The CDR3 protein is CASSSPGQNQPQHF. CDR3 coding DNA: TGTGCCAGCAGTTCCCCGGGACAAAATCAGCCCCAGCATTTT.

The rearrangement uses TRBV7-2 and TRBJ1-4; D is possibly TRBD1 (6 bases). This CDR3 is built from 17 residues. CDR1 is SGHTA, CDR2 FQGNSA, per germline. V lost 4 bases, J lost 8 bases, and 23 bases lay in between. CDR3 bases: TGTGCCAGCAGCTCCCCCCATAACAGGGAAGTTGGAGAAAAACTGTTTTTT. The encoded protein is CASSSPHNREVGEKLFF.

The chain recombines TRBV10-3 with TRBJ1-1; D uncertain. V was shortened by 7 bases and J by 5 bases, with 8 bases between the two germline ends. Germline V lookup: CDR1 ENHRY, CDR2 SYGVKD. This CDR3 has 11 amino acids. The CDR3 is CAIIAGTEAFF. For the CDR3, the DNA is TGTGCCATCATAGCGGGAACTGAAGCTTTCTTT.

The chain recombines TRBV12-3 or TRBV12-4 with TRBJ2-1, with D unresolved. The CDR3 runs to 13 residues. Trimming took off 4 bases at V and 9 bases at J, with 13 bases between the two ends. This CDR3 reads CASSYLTASEQFF. The CDR3 DNA is TGTGCCAGCAGTTACTTAACAGCGAGTGAGCAGTTCTTC.

This chain uses TRBV4-1 with TRBJ2-7, with 8 nucleotides matching TRBD2. The CDR3 length is 18 residues. CDR1 and CDR2 (germline): MGHRA, YSYEKL. Trimming took 1 base from V and 4 from J; bases not matched to a gene: 15. This CDR3 reads CASSQAYTAVGTSYEQYF. DNA of the CDR3: TGCGCCAGCAGCCAAGCCTATACCGCCGTGGGGACTAGTTACGAGCAGTACTTC.

Comment on this clone: The same CDR3 arises from other DNA sequences in this sample as well. The chain is built from TRBV19 and TRBJ1-5; weak D call: TRBD1 (6 bases). Deletions cut 6 bases from V and 4 bases from J, with 13 bases between. The CDR3 sequence is 14 residues long. Germline-derived CDR1 and CDR2 are LNHDA and SQIVND (reference sequence). CDR3: CASSPGQKNQPQHF. The CDR3 coding sequence is TGTGCCAGTAGCCCCGGACAGAAGAATCAGCCCCAGCATTTT.

V usage is TRBV5-1 and J usage is TRBJ2-7; TRBD1 or TRBD2 may be the D gene (5 bases each). The CDR3 consists of 16 residues. Germline V CDR1 and CDR2: SGHRS, YFSETQ. Trimming shortened V by 4 bases and J by 4 bases, and 21 bases separated the two germline ends. The CDR3 DNA reads TGCGCCAGCAGCCCCGGGACCCCCGGGGCCGCTTACGAGCAGTACTTC. It encodes CASSPGTPGAAYEQYF.

This clone is medium-sized. The rearrangement joins TRBV6-5 to TRBJ1-1, with 7 bases aligning to TRBD1. The V gene end was trimmed by 9 bases and the J gene end by 4 bases; junction bases not matched to a gene: 5. Germline CDR1 MNHEY, CDR2 SVGAGI. The CDR3 is 12 residues long. The CDR3 sequence: CASAQGGTEAFF. CDR3 bases: TGTGCCAGTGCCCAGGGGGGCACTGAAGCTTTCTTT.

The V call is TRBV11-2, the J call TRBJ2-7; D remains unclear. Germline loops: CDR1 SGHAT, CDR2 FQNNGV. This CDR3 is built from 13 residues. V dropped 2 bases and J dropped 0 bases, with 5 bases sitting between them. For the CDR3, the DNA is TGTGCCAGCAGCTTACCGGTCTCCTACGAGCAGTACTTC. Protein: CASSLPVSYEQYF.

The chain carries TRBV19 and TRBJ1-2; D is undetermined. The V gene's germline CDR1 is LNHDA and CDR2 SQIVND (reference sequence). The V end was cut by 3 bases, the J end by 1 base, with 6 bases between. The CDR3 runs to 13 residues. As DNA, the CDR3 is TGTGCCAGTAGTATTGGGATTAACTATGGCTACACCTTC. Protein product: CASSIGINYGYTF.

The gene calls are TRBV3-1 (or the pseudogene TRBV3-2) and TRBJ2-5, with TRBD2 matching over 8 bases. Germline assignment: CDR1 LGHDT and CDR2 YNNKEL (reference sequence). The CDR3 runs 18 residues. Losses at the gene ends were 0 bases for V and 5 bases for J; bases not matched to a gene: 14. Here the CDR3 reads CASSQDPSGREAWETQYF. CDR3 DNA sequence: TGTGCCAGCAGCCAAGATCCCTCGGGGCGGGAGGCGTGGGAGACCCAGTACTTC.

V is TRBV10-2 and J is TRBJ2-1; D not resolved. This CDR3 comprises 12 residues. Per the germline V gene, CDR1 is WSHSY and CDR2 is SAAADI. Trimming removed 7 bases at V and 3 bases at J, with 7 bases between. For the CDR3, the DNA is TGCGCCAGCAAAGGGATCTACAATGAGCAGTTCTTC. Protein product: CASKGIYNEQFF.

J is TRBJ2-7 and V is TRBV7-9; no clear D gene. The CDR3 has 12 residues. The ends were cut back, 1 base at V and 5 bases at J, with 6 bases in the middle. Germline CDR1 SEHNR, CDR2 FQNEAQ (reference sequence). Here the CDR3 DNA reads TGTGCCAGCAGCTTAGTGTTGCACGAGCAGTACTTC. Its protein product is CASSLVLHEQYF. Together with reference TRBV7-9 and TRBJ2-7, the CDR3 gives the full variable domain: DTGVSQNPRHKITKRGQNVTFRCDPISEHNRLYWYRQTLGQGPEFLTYFQNEAQLEKSRLLSDRFSAERPKGSFSTLEIQRTEQGDSAMYLCASSLVLHEQYFGPGTRLTVT.

V is TRBV3-1 (or the pseudogene TRBV3-2) and J is TRBJ1-6; D is undetermined. Between the trimmed V and J ends, which lost 4 bases and 7 bases, there was a span of 11 bases. The germline V gene has CDR1 LGHDT and CDR2 YNNKEL (reference sequence). This CDR3 has 14 residues. The CDR3 DNA is TGTGCCAGCAGCCCCCCCGGCCGGAATTCACCCCTCCACTTT. Protein sequence: CASSPPGRNSPLHF.

This rearrangement joins TRBV4-1 to TRBJ2-7, with D possibly matching TRBD2 (6 bases). Germline-derived CDR1 and CDR2 are MGHRA and YSYEKL. Trimming cost V 7 bases and J 2 bases, with 15 bases left between them. The CDR3 has 14 amino acids. CDR3: CASIPGLTTYEQYF. The CDR3 DNA is TGCGCCAGCATTCCGGGACTGACGACCTACGAGCAGTACTTC.

The chain links TRBV19 to TRBJ1-1; D possibly corresponds to TRBD1 (5 bases). Trimming took off 5 bases at V and 1 base at J, with 11 bases between the two ends. This CDR3 is 14 amino acids long. The germline gives CDR1 LNHDA, CDR2 SQIVND (reference sequence). The CDR3: CASSWRGENTEAFF. CDR3 nucleotide sequence: TGTGCCAGTAGTTGGCGGGGGGAGAACACTGAAGCTTTCTTT.

V is TRBV6-2 or TRBV6-3 and J is TRBJ1-5; TRBD1 matches at 7 bases. Germline assignment: CDR1 MNHEY and CDR2 SVGEGT. V lost 5 bases, J lost 3 bases, and 1 base stayed unmatched. This CDR3 is 13 amino acids long. The CDR3 DNA is TGTGCCAGCAGTGACAGGGTCAATCAGCCCCAGCATTTT. This translates into CASSDRVNQPQHF.

The chain has TRBV7-2 and TRBJ2-7; 8 nucleotides line up with TRBD1. Germline-derived CDR1 and CDR2 are SGHTA and FQGNSA. V lost 6 bases to trimming and J lost 6 bases; unmatched junction nucleotides: 7. The CDR3 consists of 13 residues. The CDR3 DNA sequence: TGTGCCAGCAGTTATGGGACAGGTCGCGAGCAGTACTTC. This gives the protein CASSYGTGREQYF.

The chain carries TRBV28 and TRBJ1-5; D perhaps matches TRBD1 (5 bases). The ends were cut back, 1 base at V and 0 bases at J, with 10 bases in the middle. Looked up from germline, CDR1 is MDHEN and CDR2 is SYDVKM. The CDR3 has 16 amino acids. The CDR3 region has the DNA TGTGCCAGCAGTTTATTTGAGGGGTTTAGCAATCAGCCCCAGCATTTT. Protein product: CASSLFEGFSNQPQHF.